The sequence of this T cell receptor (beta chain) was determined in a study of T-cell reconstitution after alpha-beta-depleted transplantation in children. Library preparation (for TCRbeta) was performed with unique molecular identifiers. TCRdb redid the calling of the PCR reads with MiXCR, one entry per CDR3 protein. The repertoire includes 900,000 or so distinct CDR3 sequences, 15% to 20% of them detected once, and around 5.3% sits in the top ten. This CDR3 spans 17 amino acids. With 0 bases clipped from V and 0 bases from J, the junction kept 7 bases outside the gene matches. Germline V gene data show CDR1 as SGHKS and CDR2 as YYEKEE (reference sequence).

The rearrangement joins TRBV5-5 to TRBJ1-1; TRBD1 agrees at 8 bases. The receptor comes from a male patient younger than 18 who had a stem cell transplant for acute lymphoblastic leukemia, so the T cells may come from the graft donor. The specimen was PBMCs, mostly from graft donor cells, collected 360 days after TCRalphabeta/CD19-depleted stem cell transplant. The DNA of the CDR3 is TGTGCCAGCAGCTTGGCCCTGCCAGGGGGCCTGAACACTGAAGCTTTCTTT. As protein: CASSLALPGGLNTEAFF. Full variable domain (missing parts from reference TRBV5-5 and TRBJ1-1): DAGVTQSPTHLIKTRGQQVTLRCSPISGHKSVSWYQQVLGQGPQFIFQYYEKEERGRGNFPDRFSARQFPNYSSELNVNALLLGDSALYLCASSLALPGGLNTEAFFGQGTRLTVV.